These 27 T cell receptor beta chains share one sample of origin, sequenced in a study of molecular identifiers for immune sequencing clone quantification (dated by TCRdb to the late 2010s). Receptor amplification or capture employed PCR. Instrument used: Illumina HiSeq 4000. The public sequencing data were trimmed at Q25 with fastp and processed into clonotypes with MiXCR by TCRdb, which kept only in-frame beta chains. Rows are combined by CDR3 protein, so each entry shows the most common genes and DNA. The sample includes 65,000 to 70,000 distinct CDR3 sequences, with 18% observed a single time. The top ten constitute roughly 1.5% of the sample. Sequencing used naive CD8+ T cells from blood, with Jurkat cell RNA spiked in. The cell subset or site label, as the study defines it: FACS-sorted CD8+CD4-CCR7+CD45RA+ naive T cells. These receptor sequences come from a human donor in good health. Some libraries in this study had Jurkat cell RNA spiked in.

This clonotype was observed many times. V and J are TRBV20-1 and TRBJ2-7, with D perhaps matching TRBD1 (5 bases). The length of the CDR3 is 13 residues. Trimming removed 6 bases at V and 2 bases at J, with 14 bases between. Germline CDR1 is DFQATT and CDR2 is SNEGSKA (reference sequence). The CDR3 DNA reads TGCAGTGCCCGGAGAGGCAGGGCCTACGAGCAGTACTTC. Its translation: CSARRGRAYEQYF.

This clonotype was recorded at least ten times. This chain links TRBV9 with TRBJ2-1; no reliable D call. Trimming took off 5 bases at V and 10 bases at J, with 13 bases between the two ends. Germline-derived CDR1 and CDR2 are SGDLS and YYNGEE. This CDR3 has 12 residues. The CDR3 region is CASSPTGVEQFF. The CDR3 nucleotides read TGTGCCAGCAGTCCCACCGGAGTGGAGCAGTTCTTC.

This clonotype was recorded at least ten times. The V and J genes are TRBV29-1 and TRBJ2-3; a possible D gene is TRBD2 (5 bases). Germline-derived CDR1 and CDR2 are SQVTM and ANQGSEA. Trimming left V 6 bases short and J 10 bases short, with 23 bases between. This CDR3 is 14 amino acids long. The CDR3: CSVRDNSGLLAQYF. CDR3 in DNA: TGCAGCGTCAGAGATAATTCCGGACTTCTAGCGCAGTATTTT.

Details on this clonotype: A read error is possible here, since a much larger clone lies one base away. The V and J genes are TRBV27 and TRBJ2-1; 8 nucleotides line up with TRBD2. The CDR3 totals 15 residues. CDR1 and CDR2 from the germline V gene are MNHEY and SMNVEV (reference sequence). With 7 bases clipped from V and 7 bases from J, the junction kept 12 bases outside the gene matches. The CDR3 DNA follows: TGTGCCAGCATAGGACTAGCAGGCTTTAGTAATGAGCAGTTCTTC. Protein product: CASIGLAGFSNEQFF.

The CDR3 protein is CASSTPPQTTIYF. The CDR3 bases are TGTGCCAGCAGTACACCCCCACAGACCACCATATATTTT. The chain uses TRBV12-3 or TRBV12-4 and TRBJ1-3; D is unclear. V was clipped by 5 bases and J by 9 bases, with 14 bases between them. This CDR3 contains 13 residues.

This clonotype has ten or more counts. The V gene is TRBV20-1, the J gene TRBJ2-7, with 11 bases matching TRBD2. Germline CDR1 is DFQATT and CDR2 is SNEGSKA (reference sequence). This CDR3 comprises 13 residues. The CDR3 DNA sequence: TGCAGCGTTACTAGCGGGAGCTCCTACGAGCAGTACTTC. Translated: CSVTSGSSYEQYF.

This clonotype was counted many times. The chain has TRBV2 and TRBJ2-7, with D possibly matching TRBD1 (6 bases). Germline V gene sequence: CDR1 SNHLY, CDR2 FYNNEI. With 6 bases removed from V and 0 bases from J, the gap between germline ends came to 9 bases. CDR3 size: 13 residues. In DNA, the CDR3 is TGTGCCAGCAGGCAGGGGAGCTCCTACGAGCAGTACTTC. Its translation: CASRQGSSYEQYF.

As for this clonotype: Since a much larger clone is just one base distant, this may be a read error. The V call is TRBV6-5, the J call TRBJ2-1; D is perhaps TRBD1 or TRBD2 (5 bases each). CDR1 is MNHEY, CDR2 SVGAGI, per germline. CDR3 length: 14 amino acids. The CDR3 sequence: CAPLDGTPNNEQLF. Here the CDR3 DNA reads TGTGCCCCCCTGGACGGGACCCCTAACAATGAGCAGCTCTTC.

This clonotype was seen only once. Germline and junction disagree at one end, which may indicate a read error. The chain has TRBV7-9 and TRBJ2-1; D tentatively fits TRBD1 or TRBD2 (5 bases each). The V gene's germline CDR1 is SEHNR and CDR2 FQNEAQ (reference sequence). The CDR3 has 12 residues. CDR3 protein: CVSRNGTLEQFF. DNA for the CDR3: TGTGTCAGCAGAAACGGGACCCTTGAGCAGTTCTTC.

The chain has TRBV19 and TRBJ2-1; 9 bases map to TRBD2. Per germline, CDR1 LNHDA and CDR2 SQIVND (reference sequence). The CDR3 extends over 15 amino acids. V shed 5 bases, J shed 8 bases, and the junction held 10 bases outside the gene matches. The CDR3 sequence is CASSLGGRAYDEQFF. The DNA for the CDR3 is TGTGCCAGTAGTTTGGGCGGGAGGGCGTACGATGAGCAGTTCTTC.

In its sample, this clonotype was seen a few times. This chain connects TRBV2 to TRBJ2-7; D is uncertain. The length of the CDR3 is 14 residues. Per germline, CDR1 SNHLY and CDR2 FYNNEI. V was trimmed by 5 bases and J by 3 bases, leaving 14 bases between them. In DNA form, the CDR3 reads TGTGCCAGCAGTACACCGGGCCCGATCTACGAGCAGTACTTC. Encoded protein: CASSTPGPIYEQYF.

This clonotype was recorded many times. The chain uses TRBV7-9 and TRBJ1-1; D is ambiguous. Deletions cut 5 bases from V and 8 bases from J, with 6 bases between. The CDR3 runs 10 residues. From germline, CDR1 is SEHNR and CDR2 FQNEAQ (reference sequence). The CDR3: CASSASEAFF. CDR3 DNA sequence: TGTGCCAGCAGCGCCTCCGAAGCTTTCTTT.

The sample holds many counts of this clonotype. The J gene is TRBJ1-4, the V gene TRBV7-9, with D possibly being TRBD1 (5 bases). Per germline, CDR1 SEHNR and CDR2 FQNEAQ (reference sequence). The CDR3 length is 13 residues. Trimming removed 6 bases from V and 4 bases from J, with 9 bases in between. In nucleotides, the CDR3 is TGTGCCAGCAGGGGGCCGATTAATGAAAAACTGTTTTTT. This sequence encodes CASRGPINEKLFF.

Comment on this clonotype: This may stem from a read error, because a much larger clone lies one nucleotide away. The J gene is TRBJ2-7, the V gene TRBV7-9; tentatively, D is TRBD1 or TRBD2 (5 bases each). The CDR3 length is 12 residues. Germline assignment: CDR1 SEHNR and CDR2 FQNEAQ (reference sequence). The CDR3 reads CASSRDLYGQYF. For the CDR3, the DNA is TGTGCCAGCAGCCGGGACCTTTACGGGCAGTACTTC.

Ten or more counts support this clonotype. The chain uses TRBV4-2 and TRBJ2-1; D may be TRBD1 or TRBD2 (5 bases each). CDR1 is LGHNA and CDR2 is YNFKEQ in the germline V gene. This CDR3 contains 16 residues. Trimming removed 2 bases at V and 5 bases at J, with 16 bases between. The CDR3 loop reads CASSQTHGTTHNEQFF. CDR3 nucleotides: TGTGCCAGCAGCCAAACCCACGGGACGACCCACAATGAGCAGTTCTTC.

This clonotype was detected only a few times. The CDR3 region is CATSDDRGNREQYF. CDR3 DNA: TGTGCCACCAGTGACGACAGGGGGAATCGCGAGCAGTACTTC. This chain links TRBV24-1 with TRBJ2-7; 9 bases agree with TRBD1. Germline-derived CDR1 and CDR2 are KGHDR and SFDVKD. The CDR3 covers 14 residues. V lost 4 bases, J lost 6 bases, and 6 bases stayed unmatched.

This rearrangement joins TRBV4-3 to TRBJ2-5, with D maybe TRBD2 (5 bases). This CDR3 spans 15 amino acids. V was clipped by 3 bases and J by 5 bases, with 16 bases between them. Germline loops: CDR1 LGHNA, CDR2 YSLEER. The CDR3 sequence is CASSQSRVSGETQYF. The CDR3 nucleotides are TGCGCCAGCAGCCAGAGCCGGGTGTCGGGGGAGACCCAGTACTTC.

As to this clonotype: The CDR3 does not end in the conserved phenylalanine or tryptophan, so this is likely a read error. CDR3 nucleotides: TGTGCCAGCACCCCAACGGGGGCGGCAAGCTCCTATAATTCACCCCTCCACCTT. Translating it yields CASTPTGAASSYNSPLHL. The genes are TRBV5-3 and TRBJ1-6, with D possibly TRBD1 on 6 matching bases. TRBV5-3 is labeled an ORF, and its function is uncertain. The CDR3 loop spans 18 amino acids. V shed 8 bases and J shed 0 bases, with 21 bases lying between them.

This clonotype showed up many times. J is TRBJ2-5 and V is TRBV7-2; 10 positions agree with TRBD2. Germline assignment: CDR1 SGHTA and CDR2 FQGNSA. This CDR3 contains 14 residues. The ends lost 4 bases at V and 4 bases at J; junction bases unmatched: 3. The CDR3 DNA reads TGTGCCAGCAGCTCCCTAGCGGGAGTAGAGACCCAGTACTTC. It codes for CASSSLAGVETQYF.

Turning to this clonotype: This could be a read error, since a much larger clone is one nucleotide away. The J gene is TRBJ2-7, the V gene TRBV9; 7 bases fit TRBD2. Trimming at V came to 0 bases and at J to 0 bases, leaving 3 bases not matched to a gene. The germline V gene encodes CDR1 SGDLS and CDR2 YYNGEE. The CDR3 contains 15 residues. The DNA for the CDR3 is TGTGCCAGCAGCGTAGGGGGACTATCCTCCTACGAGCAGTACTTC. Its protein is CASSVGGLSSYEQYF.

This clonotype was seen ten or more times. This chain connects TRBV19 to TRBJ1-1; no firm D call. Germline V gene sequence: CDR1 LNHDA, CDR2 SQIVND (reference sequence). The CDR3 is 13 residues long. V shed 1 base and J shed 3 bases, with 6 bases lying between them. CDR3 nucleotide sequence: TGTGCCAGTAGTATAGTCCAGTACACTGAAGCTTTCTTT. Encoded protein: CASSIVQYTEAFF.

This clonotype was counted at least ten times. V usage is TRBV7-9 and J usage is TRBJ2-3; 8 nucleotides line up with TRBD2. J lost 2 bases, V lost 5 bases, and 6 bases had no gene match. Germline-derived CDR1 and CDR2 are SEHNR and FQNEAQ (reference sequence). The CDR3 is 15 residues long. CDR3 sequence: CASSGPGLVTDTQYF. The CDR3 DNA is TGTGCCAGCAGCGGACCGGGACTAGTCACAGATACGCAGTATTTT.

This clonotype was found a few times. The chain joins TRBV29-1 to TRBJ1-2, with unresolved D. The V gene's germline CDR1 is SQVTM and CDR2 ANQGSEA. The CDR3 is made up of 13 amino acids. V lost 2 bases to trimming and J lost 0 bases, with 7 bases between them. CDR3 in DNA: TGCAGCGTTGAACTGCCTACTAACTATGGCTACACCTTC. It yields the protein CSVELPTNYGYTF.

This clonotype has a count of ten or more. The chain combines TRBV3-1 with TRBJ2-7, with D possibly TRBD1 on 5 matching bases. V lost 0 bases and J 3 bases, leaving 12 bases between the germline ends. The CDR3 sequence is 15 residues long. The germline CDR1 and CDR2 sequences are LGHDT and YNNKEL (reference sequence). This CDR3 reads CASSQDGADYYEQYF. The DNA of the CDR3 is TGTGCCAGCAGCCAAGATGGGGCAGATTACTACGAGCAGTACTTC.

This clonotype was counted only a few times. A much larger clone lies one base from this, so it may be a read error. The chain uses TRBV30 and TRBJ1-5; D remains unclear. The CDR3 totals 14 residues. V was shortened by 0 bases and J by 7 bases, with 13 bases between the two germline ends. Per germline, CDR1 GTSNPN and CDR2 SVGIG (reference sequence). In DNA form, the CDR3 reads TGTGCCTGGAGTGTAGGGCGGGGAGGGCAGCCCCAGCATTTT. Its translation is CAWSVGRGGQPQHF.

The chain carries TRBV28 and TRBJ1-1, with D perhaps TRBD1 (6 bases). V lost 2 bases and J lost 14, with 27 bases in between. The CDR3 runs to 16 residues. Germline V lookup: CDR1 MDHEN, CDR2 SYDVKM. The CDR3 is CASSLGLGGMNTGAFF. The CDR3 DNA sequence: TGTGCCAGCAGTTTAGGTTTAGGGGGAATGAACACTGGAGCCTTCTTT. The complete variable domain, with remaining parts taken from reference TRBV28 and TRBJ1-1, reads DVKVTQSSRYLVKRTGEKVFLECVQDMDHENMFWYRQDPGLGLRLIYFSYDVKMKEKGDIPEGYSVSREKKERFSLILESASTNQTSMYLCASSLGLGGMNTGAFFGQGTRLTVV.

This clonotype was counted at least ten times. The chain employs TRBV4-3 and TRBJ2-1, with D perhaps matching TRBD1 or TRBD2 (6 bases each). The CDR3 extends over 15 amino acids. V was pared by 0 bases and J by 6 bases, with 12 bases between. Germline V lookup: CDR1 LGHNA, CDR2 YSLEER. The CDR3 coding sequence is TGCGCCAGCAGCCAAGACCCGAAGGGGGGCAATGAGCAGTTCTTC. Translated, it gives CASSQDPKGGNEQFF.